This passage covers 4 T cell receptor beta chains from one sample sequenced in a study of blood T cell repertoires in COVID-19. TCRdb's copy holds only in-frame clones and misses some; the assay was immunoSEQ multiplex PCR. The repertoire includes some 250,000 clones, about 86% of them detected once, and about 12% sits in the top ten. Material for sequencing was peripheral blood. These receptors originate from a woman aged 30 to 39 with COVID-19, enrolled during active disease.

This clone was seen a single time. The chain has TRBV3-1 (or the pseudogene TRBV3-2) and TRBJ2-3, with 8 bases that match TRBD2. After removal of 2 bases from V and 2 bases from J, the junction contained 6 bases not matched to a gene. Germline CDR1 is LGHDT and CDR2 is YNNKEL (reference sequence). CDR3 length: 16 residues. CDR3: CASSQYKRGLTDTQYF. The CDR3 coding sequence is TGTGCCAGCAGCCAATACAAGCGGGGGCTCACAGATACGCAGTATTTT.

CDR3 DNA: TGTGCCAGCAGAACGCCAACCCGGGAGGAGCAGTTCTTC. Its translation: CASRTPTREEQFF. The gene calls are TRBV2 and TRBJ2-1, with D tentatively TRBD2 (6 bases). Germline CDR1 SNHLY, CDR2 FYNNEI. The CDR3 runs to 13 residues. Trimming shortened V by 6 bases and J by 10 bases, and 16 bases separated the two germline ends.

The rearrangement uses TRBV6-1 and TRBJ1-6, with a possible D match to TRBD1 (5 bases). Germline CDR1 reads MNHNS; CDR2 reads SASEGT. The germline V and J ends were trimmed by 0 bases and 9 bases, with 15 bases remaining between them. The CDR3 is 16 amino acids. The CDR3 reads CASSEALHRGASPLHF. Written as DNA, the CDR3 is TGTGCCAGCAGTGAAGCGCTTCATAGGGGCGCTTCACCCCTCCACTTT.

This clone was counted between two and nine times. This chain links TRBV7-9 with TRBJ1-1, with 10 nucleotides matching TRBD1. The germline gives CDR1 SEHNR, CDR2 FQNEAQ (reference sequence). V was pared by 5 bases and J by 3 bases, with 6 bases of the junction left unmatched. The CDR3 extends over 15 amino acids. The CDR3 DNA reads TGTGCCAGCAGCCTACCGGACAGGGGGGACACTGAAGCTTTCTTT. This sequence encodes CASSLPDRGDTEAFF.